This entry lists 8 T cell receptor beta chains sequenced from one sample in a study of blood T cell repertoires in COVID-19. Produced via immunoSEQ multiplex PCR; TCRdb's table is partial and in-frame only. The profile shows about 90,000 clones, roughly 79% of them singletons. The sequenced sample consisted of peripheral blood. The receptors derive from a woman older than 75 with acute or convalescent COVID-19.

This clone was seen only a few times. The chain carries TRBV28 and TRBJ1-2, with D tentatively TRBD1 (5 bases). Trimming removed 6 bases from V and 1 base from J, with 15 bases in between. CDR1 and CDR2 from the germline V gene are MDHEN and SYDVKM. CDR3 size: 15 residues. The CDR3 sequence: CASRQGMGGNYGYTF. In DNA, the CDR3 is TGTGCCAGCAGGCAGGGAATGGGCGGTAACTATGGCTACACCTTC.

This clone was seen at least ten times. The chain couples TRBV7-2 to TRBJ1-5; 8 bases align to TRBD1. The V and J ends lost 3 bases and 0 bases, in that order; junction bases with no gene match: 1. Per the germline V gene, CDR1 is SGHTA and CDR2 is FQGNSA. CDR3 length equals 15 residues. The CDR3 sequence is CASSFDRGSNQPQHF. For the CDR3, the DNA is TGTGCCAGCAGCTTCGACAGGGGTAGCAATCAGCCCCAGCATTTT.

The chain combines TRBV18 with TRBJ2-7, with 11 bases aligning to TRBD2. The V segment lost 2 bases and the J segment 6 bases; nucleotides outside the gene matches: 6. Looked up from germline, CDR1 is KGHSH and CDR2 is LQKENI. The CDR3 has 15 amino acids. CDR3 loop: CASSPAGLAGGEQYF. The CDR3, as DNA: TGTGCCAGCTCACCAGCTGGGCTAGCGGGAGGCGAGCAGTACTTC.

The CDR3 protein is CASSETPDSGANVLTF. CDR3 DNA sequence: TGTGCCAGCAGTGAGACTCCTGACTCTGGGGCCAACGTCCTGACTTTC. The rearrangement links TRBV2 to TRBJ2-6, with D unresolved. The CDR3 length is 16 residues. The ends were cut back, 3 bases at V and 0 bases at J, with 9 bases in the middle. Germline V gives CDR1 SNHLY, CDR2 FYNNEI.

This clone was picked up one time. This chain uses TRBV28 with TRBJ1-1; D is possibly TRBD1 (6 bases). CDR1 is MDHEN and CDR2 is SYDVKM in the germline V gene. V lost 3 bases and J lost 1, with 12 bases in between. CDR3 size: 15 residues. CDR3 in amino acids: CASSLRTGSNTEAFF. The CDR3 DNA follows: TGTGCCAGCAGTTTGAGAACAGGGTCGAACACTGAAGCTTTCTTT. Filled out from reference TRBV28 and TRBJ1-1, the complete variable domain reads DVKVTQSSRYLVKRTGEKVFLECVQDMDHENMFWYRQDPGLGLRLIYFSYDVKMKEKGDIPEGYSVSREKKERFSLILESASTNQTSMYLCASSLRTGSNTEAFFGQGTRLTVV.

This CDR3 is CASSLLGEGNQPQHF. The CDR3 coding sequence is TGTGCCAGCAGCTTATTAGGGGAGGGAAATCAGCCCCAGCATTTT. The gene calls are TRBV7-2 and TRBJ1-5; maybe TRBD1 (5 bases). Germline V CDR1 and CDR2: SGHTA, FQGNSA. CDR3 size: 15 residues. V lost 2 bases and J lost 4, with 12 bases in between.

CDR3 sequence reads: CASSPGLVINEQYF. The CDR3 DNA follows: TGTGCCAGCTCACCCGGACTAGTAATCAACGAGCAGTACTTC. This rearrangement joins TRBV18 to TRBJ2-7; 7 nucleotides match TRBD2. The length of the CDR3 is 14 residues. The V gene's germline CDR1 is KGHSH and CDR2 LQKENI. The V gene end was trimmed by 3 bases and the J gene end by 5 bases; junction bases not matched to a gene: 7. The whole variable domain, remainder taken from reference TRBV18 and TRBJ2-7, is NAGVMQNPRHLVRRRGQEARLRCSPMKGHSHVYWYRQLPEEGLKFMVYLQKENIIDESGMPKERFSAEFPKEGPSILRIQQVVRGDSAAYFCASSPGLVINEQYFGPGTRLTVT.

The genes are TRBV6-5 and TRBJ1-5, with D uncertain. The CDR3 contains 13 residues. Germline CDR1 is MNHEY and CDR2 is SVGAGI. V lost 7 bases and J lost 9, with 16 bases in between. The DNA for the CDR3 is TGTGCCAGCACCGATCCTACGGTTGTGCCCCAGCATTTT. Protein product: CASTDPTVVPQHF.